The entry that follows covers one T cell receptor (beta chain) sequence. Germline trimming cut 0 bases from V and 1 base from J; bases unmatched to any gene: 1. Germline CDR1 is SGHNT and CDR2 is YYREEE (reference sequence). The CDR3 spans 16 residues. Patients had residual fresh-frozen tumor tissue and more than two years of survival data. Input was approximately 2.2 ug genomic DNA, or all available if less. The repertoire was sequenced with immunoSEQ multiplex PCR; TCRdb's copy has only in-frame clones and lacks some. Of roughly 82,000 clones listed, roughly 89% are singletons. The data originate from a study of glioma-infiltrating T cells after dendritic cell vaccination. Looking at the study overall: Patients received three intradermal dendritic cell vaccine injections at biweekly intervals.

The source is a human donor with glioblastoma. The specimen comprised blood, sampled before dendritic cell vaccination. The rearrangement uses TRBV5-4 and TRBJ2-4; TRBD1 matches 10 bases. The CDR3: CASSLGQGAAKNIQYF. In nucleotides, the CDR3 is TGTGCCAGCAGCTTGGGACAGGGGGCGGCCAAAAACATTCAGTACTTC.